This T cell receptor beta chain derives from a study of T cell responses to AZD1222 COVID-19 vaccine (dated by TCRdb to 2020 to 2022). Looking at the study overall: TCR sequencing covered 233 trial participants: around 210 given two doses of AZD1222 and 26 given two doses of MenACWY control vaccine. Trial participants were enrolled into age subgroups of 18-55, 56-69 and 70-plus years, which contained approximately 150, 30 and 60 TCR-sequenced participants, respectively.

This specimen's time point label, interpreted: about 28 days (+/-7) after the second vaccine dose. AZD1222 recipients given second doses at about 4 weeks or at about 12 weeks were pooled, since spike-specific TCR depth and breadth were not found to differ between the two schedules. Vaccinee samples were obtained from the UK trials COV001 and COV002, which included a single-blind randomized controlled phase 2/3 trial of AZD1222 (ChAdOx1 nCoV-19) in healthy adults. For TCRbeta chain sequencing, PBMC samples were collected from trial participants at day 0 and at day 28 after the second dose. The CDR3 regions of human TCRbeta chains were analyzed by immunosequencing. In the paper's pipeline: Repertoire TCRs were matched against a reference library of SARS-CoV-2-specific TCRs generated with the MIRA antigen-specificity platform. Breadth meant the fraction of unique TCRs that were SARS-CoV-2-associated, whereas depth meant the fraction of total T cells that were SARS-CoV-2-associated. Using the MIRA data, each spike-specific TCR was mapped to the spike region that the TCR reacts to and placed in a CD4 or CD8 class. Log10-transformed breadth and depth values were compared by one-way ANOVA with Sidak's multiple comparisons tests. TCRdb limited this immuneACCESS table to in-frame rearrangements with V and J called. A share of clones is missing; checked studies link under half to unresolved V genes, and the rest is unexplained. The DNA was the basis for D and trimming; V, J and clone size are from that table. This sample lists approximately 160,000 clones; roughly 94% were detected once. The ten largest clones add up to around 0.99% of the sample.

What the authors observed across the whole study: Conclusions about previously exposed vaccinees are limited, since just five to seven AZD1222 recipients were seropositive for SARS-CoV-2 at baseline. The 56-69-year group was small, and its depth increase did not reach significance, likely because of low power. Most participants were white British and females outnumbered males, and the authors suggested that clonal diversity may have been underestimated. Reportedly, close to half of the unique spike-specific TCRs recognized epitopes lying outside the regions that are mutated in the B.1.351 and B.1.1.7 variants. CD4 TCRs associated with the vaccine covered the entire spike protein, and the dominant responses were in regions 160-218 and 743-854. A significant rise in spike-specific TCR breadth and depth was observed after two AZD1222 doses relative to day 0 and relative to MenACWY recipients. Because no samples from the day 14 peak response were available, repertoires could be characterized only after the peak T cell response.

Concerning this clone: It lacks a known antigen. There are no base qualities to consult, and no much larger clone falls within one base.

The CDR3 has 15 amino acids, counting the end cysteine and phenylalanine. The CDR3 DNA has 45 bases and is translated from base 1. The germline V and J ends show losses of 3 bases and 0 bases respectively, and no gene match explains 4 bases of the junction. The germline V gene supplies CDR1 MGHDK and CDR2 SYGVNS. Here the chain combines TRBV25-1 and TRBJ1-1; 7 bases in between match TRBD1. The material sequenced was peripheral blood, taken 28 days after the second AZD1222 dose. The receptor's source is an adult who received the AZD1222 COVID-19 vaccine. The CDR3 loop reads CASSDSTGLNTEAFF. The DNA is TGTGCCAGCAGTGACTCGACAGGGTTGAACACTGAAGCTTTCTTT. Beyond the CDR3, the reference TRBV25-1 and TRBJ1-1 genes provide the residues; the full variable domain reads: EADIYQTPRYLVIGTGKKITLECSQTMGHDKMYWYQQDPGMELHLIHYSYGVNSTEKGDLSSESTVSRIRTEHFPLTLESARPSHTSQYLCASSDSTGLNTEAFFGQGTRLTVV.